The 15 T cell receptor beta chains below were found in one sample sequenced in a study of early T cells in non-severe SARS-CoV-2 infection. TCRdb re-analysed the 5' RACE reads in MiXCR, keeping a single row per CDR3 protein. The sample consists of about 64,000 distinct CDR3 sequences, less than 15% of them appearing once. Sequenced input: whole blood. The source is an adult who was a healthcare worker with PCR-confirmed SARS-CoV-2 infection or an uninfected control (not recorded which).

This clonotype came up many times. The chain joins TRBV20-1 to TRBJ1-1, with a tentative D call TRBD1 (6 bases). The germline V gene has CDR1 DFQATT and CDR2 SNEGSKA (reference sequence). This CDR3 contains 13 residues. The germline V and J ends were trimmed by 3 bases and 4 bases, with 12 bases remaining between them. In nucleotides, the CDR3 is TGCAGTGCTAGGATCAGGGGAGGCACTGAAGCTTTCTTT. It is translated as CSARIRGGTEAFF.

This clonotype came up a few times. V usage is TRBV6-1 and J usage is TRBJ1-1; D remains unclear. Germline-derived CDR1 and CDR2 are MNHNS and SASEGT. The V end was cut by 8 bases, the J end by 3 bases, with 10 bases between. This CDR3 is built from 12 residues. For the CDR3, the DNA is TGTGCCAGCGTCGCGAGGGACACTGAAGCTTTCTTT. It is translated as CASVARDTEAFF.

This clonotype was seen at least ten times. This chain links TRBV5-1 with TRBJ1-4, with D perhaps matching TRBD1 (5 bases). Trimming removed 0 bases from V and 7 bases from J, with 13 bases in between. The CDR3 consists of 15 residues. Germline V CDR1 and CDR2: SGHRS, YFSETQ. The DNA for the CDR3 is TGCGCCAGCAGCTTGGTTGGGGCGCGTGGTGAAAAACTGTTTTTT. Translation gives CASSLVGARGEKLFF. Variable domain in full (rest from reference TRBV5-1 and TRBJ1-4): KAGVTQTPRYLIKTRGQQVTLSCSPISGHRSVSWYQQTPGQGLQFLFEYFSETQRNKGNFPGRFSGRQFSNSRSEMNVSTLELGDSALYLCASSLVGARGEKLFFGSGTQLSVL.

V gene TRBV29-1 combines with J gene TRBJ2-7, with 13 bases aligning to TRBD2. Germline V gene data show CDR1 as SQVTM and CDR2 as ANQGSEA. There are 13 residues in the CDR3. The ends lost 6 bases at V and 4 bases at J; junction bases unmatched: 3. In nucleotides, the CDR3 is TGCAGCGTGGGGACTAGCGGGGCTTACGAGCAGTACTTC. Translating gives CSVGTSGAYEQYF.

This clonotype was counted ten times or more. The V call is TRBV12-3 or TRBV12-4, the J call TRBJ2-5, with 8 positions matching TRBD1. The J segment lost 5 bases and the V segment lost 4 bases, leaving 0 bases of the junction unmatched. The CDR3 totals 12 residues. DNA of the CDR3: TGTGCCAGCAGTTACAGGGGGGAGACCCAGTACTTC. This sequence encodes CASSYRGETQYF.

The gene calls are TRBV19 and TRBJ1-6, with D unclear. The CDR3 loop spans 11 amino acids. CDR1 is LNHDA, CDR2 SQIVND, per germline (reference sequence). The V end was cut by 2 bases, the J end by 15 bases, with 8 bases between. CDR3 sequence (DNA): TGTGCCAGTAGTATATCCGGAGACCTCCACTTT. Translation: CASSISGDLHF.

This clonotype was seen repeatedly, ten times or more. The chain recombines TRBV11-2 with TRBJ1-5; D is undetermined. Between the trimmed V and J ends, which lost 5 bases and 0 bases, there was a span of 5 bases. The CDR3 loop spans 13 amino acids. Germline V CDR1 and CDR2: SGHAT, FQNNGV. The CDR3 DNA reads as TGTGCCAGCAGCAAAAATAGCAATCAGCCCCAGCATTTT. It codes for CASSKNSNQPQHF.

This clonotype was counted between two and nine times. The V gene is TRBV11-3, the J gene TRBJ2-3; 8 bases match TRBD1. Trimming removed 5 bases from V and 6 bases from J; junction bases left unmatched: 7. The CDR3 extends over 14 amino acids. Germline values: CDR1 SGHNT, CDR2 YENEEA. The CDR3 coding sequence is TGTGCCAGCAGCCCGGGACAGGCCGGGGATACGCAGTATTTT. It yields the protein CASSPGQAGDTQYF.

V gene TRBV7-6 combines with J gene TRBJ1-4; 9 nucleotides agree with TRBD1. Germline-derived CDR1 and CDR2 are SGHVS and FNYEAQ. CDR3 length: 15 residues. The trim removed 5 bases at V and 8 bases at J, leaving 9 bases unmatched. The CDR3 bases are TGTGCCAGCAGCCTCTCCGGGACAGGGTCGGAAAAACTGTTTTTT. Translated, it gives CASSLSGTGSEKLFF.

By share of the sample, this clonotype is medium-sized. The chain carries TRBV6-2 or TRBV6-3 and TRBJ2-3, with 8 bases that match TRBD2. V lost 0 bases to trimming and J lost 4 bases; unmatched junction nucleotides: 21. Germline V lookup: CDR1 MNHEY, CDR2 SVGEGT. The CDR3 extends over 21 amino acids. CDR3 sequence: CASSYSMALAARRPPADTQYF. The CDR3 nucleotides are TGTGCCAGCAGTTACTCGATGGCACTAGCGGCGCGCAGACCCCCAGCAGATACGCAGTATTTT.

This chain joins TRBV9 and TRBJ1-3, with D uncertain. The CDR3 extends over 15 amino acids. The germline CDR1 and CDR2 sequences are SGDLS and YYNGEE. V lost 0 bases, J lost 2 bases, and 9 bases lay in between. CDR3 region: CASSVGVTAGNTIYF. The DNA of the CDR3 is TGTGCCAGCAGCGTAGGGGTTACGGCTGGAAACACCATATATTTT.

Note on this clonotype: Given the absence of the conserved phenylalanine or tryptophan at the CDR3 end, a read error is likely. V usage is TRBV6-5 and J usage is TRBJ2-3; D possibly corresponds to TRBD1 (5 bases). CDR1 MNHEY and CDR2 SVGAGI come from the germline V gene. This CDR3 contains 12 residues. The ends were cut back, 4 bases at V and 6 bases at J, with 8 bases in the middle. In DNA, the CDR3 is TGTGCCAGCAGTTCACACAGGGATACGCAGTATTCT. Amino acid sequence: CASSSHRDTQYS.

This clonotype was observed a few times. The genes are TRBV7-8 and TRBJ2-5; 8 nucleotides match TRBD2. The junction had 8 bases not matched to a gene; V was cut back by 3 bases and J by 2 bases. The CDR3 covers 16 residues. CDR1 and CDR2 from the germline V gene are SGHVS and FQNEAQ. CDR3 sequence (DNA): TGTGCCAGCAGCTTTGAGCCGGGACTAGATCAAGAGACCCAGTACTTC. Protein product: CASSFEPGLDQETQYF.

This clonotype was found many times. The chain links TRBV20-1 to TRBJ2-7; 9 nucleotides match TRBD1. This CDR3 is built from 13 residues. Trimming cost V 6 bases and J 3 bases; bases outside gene matches: 6. CDR1 DFQATT and CDR2 SNEGSKA come from the germline V gene (reference sequence). CDR3 DNA: TGCAGTGCGTCCTGGACAGGGGACTACGAGCAGTACTTC. As protein: CSASWTGDYEQYF.

The J gene is TRBJ2-3, the V gene TRBV7-2, with D tentatively TRBD1 (6 bases). Trimming pared 5 bases from V and 5 bases from J, leaving 20 bases between. CDR3 length equals 16 residues. Germline values: CDR1 SGHTA, CDR2 FQGNSA. The CDR3 coding sequence is TGTGCCAGCAGCGTCCGGACAGTGGAGAGGGGAGATACGCAGTATTTT. It codes for CASSVRTVERGDTQYF.